These T cell receptor beta chains were read from a single sample in a study of blood T cells in healthy people across ages. TCRdb processed the 5' RACE reads anew with MiXCR; each CDR3 protein has one entry. The table has about 1.4 million distinct CDR3 sequences, roughly 60% seen once. Sequenced sample: blood. The origin of the receptors is a man younger than 30 in good health. CDR3s include the opening cysteine and the closing phenylalanine or tryptophan. A D gene is named only where the DNA matches it firmly. Size is omitted from some rows. Given values are once, few, many or a class for expanded clones.

TRBV4-3	once	TRBJ2-5	.	CASSQTTLTQETQYF	TGCGCCAGCAGCCAGACTACCTTAACTCAAGAGACCCAGTACTTC
TRBV29-1	.	TRBJ2-7	TRBD1	CSGRDRYPYEQYF	TGCAGCGGCCGGGACAGGTACCCCTACGAGCAGTACTTC
TRBV20-1	.	TRBJ2-3	TRBD2	CSARAAGADTQYF	TGCAGTGCTAGAGCAGCGGGAGCTGATACGCAGTATTTT
TRBV6-5	.	TRBJ2-2	.	CASSSSFAHAYAGELFF	TGTGCCAGCAGCTCCTCATTCGCACACGCATACGCGGGGGAGCTGTTTTTT
TRBV4-3	.	TRBJ2-7	.	CASSSDAGSEQYF	TGCGCCAGCAGCTCCGACGCAGGGTCCGAGCAGTACTTC
TRBV12-3/TRBV12-4	few	TRBJ2-1	.	CASSRGPGGNEQFF	TGTGCCAGCAGCCGCGGGCCCGGAGGGAATGAGCAGTTCTTC
TRBV12-3/TRBV12-4	.	TRBJ2-3	.	CASSEPILTQYF	TGTGCCAGCAGTGAGCCGATACTTACGCAGTATTTT
TRBV7-9	.	TRBJ2-7	TRBD2	CASSLSLADYEQYF	TGTGCCAGCAGCTTGAGTCTAGCGGACTACGAGCAGTACTTC
TRBV6-4	.	TRBJ2-2	.	CASSSEGHTGELFF	TGTGCCAGCAGCTCAGAGGGCCACACCGGGGAGCTGTTTTTT
TRBV20-1	.	TRBJ2-7	.	CSAPSGTIYEQYF	TGCAGTGCTCCGTCCGGGACCATATACGAGCAGTACTTC
TRBV2	once	TRBJ2-1	.	CASAEPDEQFF	TGTGCCAGCGCTGAGCCTGATGAGCAGTTCTTC
TRBV25-1	.	TRBJ1-5	.	CASSESTPGLAAQPQHF	TGTGCCAGCAGTGAATCGACCCCGGGACTAGCGGCTCAGCCCCAGCATTTT
TRBV24-1	.	TRBJ1-2	TRBD1	CATSDPGTDLHGYTF	TGTGCCACCAGTGATCCGGGGACAGATCTTCATGGCTACACCTTC
TRBV6-5	.	TRBJ1-1	.	CASSDGFGSAFF	TGTGCCAGCAGTGATGGATTCGGGAGCGCTTTCTTT
TRBV20-1	.	TRBJ2-5	.	CSAPYSGDQYF	TGCAGTGCACCCTACAGTGGGGACCAGTACTTC
TRBV19	.	TRBJ2-1	.	CATTDSRGNEQFF	TGTGCCACCACCGATTCCAGGGGAAATGAGCAGTTCTTC
TRBV28	.	TRBJ2-1	TRBD1	CASIQGGHNEQFF	TGTGCCAGCATACAGGGGGGCCACAATGAGCAGTTCTTC
TRBV7-9	few	TRBJ1-1	.	CASSIQANTEAFF	TGTGCCAGCAGCATTCAGGCGAACACTGAAGCTTTCTTT
TRBV4-1	.	TRBJ2-2	.	CASSLWGSSTGELFF	TGCGCCAGCAGCCTGTGGGGCAGTTCCACCGGGGAGCTGTTTTTT
TRBV9	few	TRBJ2-7	.	CASRDRLGEQYF	TGTGCCAGCAGGGACAGACTGGGGGAGCAGTACTTC
TRBV10-1	once	TRBJ2-5	TRBD1	CASSELAGGSETQYF	TGCGCCAGCAGTGAGTTGGCAGGGGGCAGTGAGACCCAGTACTTC
TRBV4-3	.	TRBJ1-1	TRBD1	CASSQDRVYRGTEAFF	TGCGCCAGCAGCCAAGATCGGGTCTACAGGGGAACTGAAGCTTTCTTT
TRBV20-1	.	TRBJ2-7	TRBD1	CSARGTGHLYEQYF	TGCAGTGCTAGGGGGACAGGACATCTCTACGAGCAGTACTTC
TRBV6-6	.	TRBJ2-1	.	CASSDSKANEQFF	TGTGCCAGCAGTGACTCGAAAGCCAATGAGCAGTTCTTC
TRBV10-3	once	TRBJ2-5	TRBD1	CAISPQQGEETQYF	TGTGCCATCAGTCCCCAACAGGGGGAAGAGACCCAGTACTTC
TRBV11-2	.	TRBJ2-5	TRBD1	CASSLTQGEETQYF	TGTGCCAGCAGCTTAACTCAGGGGGAAGAGACCCAGTACTTC
TRBV12-3/TRBV12-4	.	TRBJ1-5	.	CASSHGPQQPQHF	TGTGCCAGCAGCCACGGACCCCAACAGCCCCAGCATTTT
TRBV20-1	.	TRBJ1-2	.	CSARDSRGVRGYTF	TGCAGTGCTAGAGATAGTAGGGGGGTGAGGGGCTACACCTTC
TRBV10-3	.	TRBJ2-7	TRBD2	CAITQRDGLAFYEQYF	TGTGCCATCACCCAAAGGGACGGACTAGCCTTCTACGAGCAGTACTTC
TRBV11-2	.	TRBJ2-7	.	CASSLDPRNEQYF	TGTGCCAGCAGCCTTGACCCTCGGAACGAGCAGTACTTC
TRBV20-1	.	TRBJ2-3	.	CSAVGRTDTQYF	TGCAGTGCTGTCGGTCGCACAGATACGCAGTATTTT
TRBV20-1	once	TRBJ2-3	TRBD2	CSARDQGTSHHTQYF	TGCAGTGCTAGAGATCAGGGGACTAGTCACCATACGCAGTATTTT
TRBV5-1	few	TRBJ2-7	.	CASSLAMGAAYEQYF	TGCGCCAGCAGCTTGGCCATGGGTGCGGCTTACGAGCAGTACTTC
TRBV9	.	TRBJ2-7	.	CASSASFSYEQYF	TGTGCCAGCTCCGCGAGCTTTTCCTACGAGCAGTACTTC
TRBV7-9	few	TRBJ2-7	.	CASSFPGHAYEQYF	TGTGCCAGCAGCTTTCCCGGGCATGCCTACGAGCAGTACTTC
TRBV6-2/TRBV6-3	.	TRBJ2-3	.	CASSRKDTQYF	TGTGCCAGCAGTAGGAAAGATACGCAGTATTTT
TRBV7-2	.	TRBJ1-6	TRBD1	CASSGRDRASPLHF	TGTGCCAGCAGCGGCAGGGACAGGGCTTCACCCCTCCACTTT
TRBV29-1	.	TRBJ2-1	.	CSVEEGPSSNEQFF	TGCAGCGTTGAAGAGGGGCCTAGCAGCAATGAGCAGTTCTTC
TRBV5-1	.	TRBJ2-7	TRBD1	CASSSTPGTAVYEQYF	TGCGCCAGCAGCTCTACCCCCGGGACAGCGGTCTACGAGCAGTACTTC
TRBV19	.	TRBJ1-2	.	CASSIFAGIGLHYGYTF	TGTGCCAGTAGTATCTTTGCAGGGATAGGTCTTCACTATGGCTACACCTTC
TRBV5-1	.	TRBJ1-4	.	CASSIGGPLATNEKLFF	TGCGCCAGCAGCATCGGCGGGCCCCTTGCAACTAATGAAAAACTGTTTTTT
TRBV2	.	TRBJ2-1	.	CASGSPPGDSYNERFF	TGTGCCAGTGGGAGTCCCCCGGGAGACTCCTACAATGAGCGGTTCTTC
TRBV20-1	.	TRBJ1-4	.	CSARLQNPSTNEKLFF	TGCAGTGCTAGACTTCAGAACCCTTCGACTAATGAAAAACTGTTTTTT
TRBV4-3	.	TRBJ2-7	TRBD2	CASSQDPSGATYNEQYF	TGCGCCAGCAGCCAAGATCCCAGCGGGGCAACCTACAATGAGCAGTACTTC
TRBV6-5	.	TRBJ2-7	TRBD1	CASSLDHVGGDEQYF	TGTGCCAGCAGCCTAGATCACGTAGGGGGCGACGAGCAGTACTTC
TRBV4-1	few	TRBJ2-1	.	CASSQDPSTSSYNEQFF	TGCGCCAGCAGCCAGGACCCCTCGACGAGCTCCTACAATGAGCAGTTCTTC
TRBV10-3	.	TRBJ1-3	.	CAISDRGGSGNTIYF	TGTGCCATCAGTGACAGGGGCGGCTCTGGAAACACCATATATTTT
TRBV5-1	few	TRBJ1-2	.	CASRGTGRHGYTF	TGCGCCAGCAGGGGAACGGGACGGCATGGCTACACCTTC
TRBV29-1	.	TRBJ2-2	.	CSVEVKGGPPYGELFF	TGCAGCGTTGAAGTTAAGGGGGGGCCACCTTACGGGGAGCTGTTTTTT
TRBV12-3/TRBV12-4	few	TRBJ2-3	.	CASSFVGSTDTQYF	TGTGCCAGCAGTTTTGTCGGGAGCACAGATACGCAGTATTTT
TRBV20-1	few	TRBJ2-3	.	CSARGGSSTDTQYF	TGCAGTGCGAGAGGCGGGTCTAGCACAGATACGCAGTATTTT
TRBV29-1	.	TRBJ2-7	.	CSVEDDAAGLLISYEQYF	TGCAGCGTTGAAGACGACGCGGCGGGGCTACTAATCTCCTACGAGCAGTACTTC
TRBV6-1	.	TRBJ1-1	TRBD1	CASRFRGTEAFF	TGTGCCAGCAGGTTCAGGGGGACTGAAGCTTTCTTT